The entry below gives a single T cell receptor beta chain sequence along with its context. Researchers ran the PCR with 60 Vbeta and 13 Jbeta primers. Sequencing used immunoSEQ multiplex PCR; TCRdb keeps in-frame clones, though not all of them. The sample gives about 230,000 clones, over 65% of which show up once; approximately 2.6% is in the top ten. This sample was taken from a study of cytomegalovirus exposure and HLA in healthy donors. There are 17 residues in the CDR3. Germline V gene sequence: CDR1 KGHSH, CDR2 LQKENI. Trimming removed 3 bases at V and 0 bases at J, with 17 bases between. The sequence was collected from a woman aged 55-70 years in good health and CMV-seropositive. Sequencing was done on a sample of PBMCs. J is TRBJ1-1 and V is TRBV18; D is undetermined. The CDR3 here is CASSPTNRGTMNTEAFF. CDR3 nucleotide sequence: TGTGCCAGCTCACCCACAAACCGGGGTACAATGAACACTGAAGCTTTCTTT.